This T cell receptor beta chain came from a study of shared clonotypes between healthy human individuals. Whole-study context: Per-donor plates numbered three CD4 naive, three CD4 memory, two CD8 naive and one CD8 memory.

Points on this clone: Its antigen is not identified.

Using immunoSEQ multiplex PCR, the repertoire was profiled, and TCRdb retains in-frame clones only, with some absent. Among under 2,000,000 clones, less than 95% were seen once, and the ten largest hold 0.9% to 1.5%. The study's findings and limits: The generation probabilities recorded for non-shared clonotypes fell below those of clonotypes shared by all four donors.

Terminally differentiated effector memory CD45RA+ cells were excluded by CCR7 positive selection of CD45RO-negative cells. This receptor was obtained from a man between 18 and 29 years old in good health. Material: naive CD8+ T cells sorted from blood.

The CDR3 here is CASSPRAGDYNEQFF. The CDR3 DNA is TGTGCCAGCAGTCCCCGGGCAGGGGACTACAATGAGCAGTTCTTC. The chain joins TRBV27 to TRBJ2-1; D is perhaps TRBD1 (6 bases). The CDR3 spans 15 residues. With 5 bases removed from V and 3 bases from J, the gap between germline ends came to 14 bases. Germline values: CDR1 MNHEY, CDR2 SMNVEV (reference sequence).